These 8 T cell receptor beta chains originate from one sample sequenced in a study of CD8 T cells in ankylosing spondylitis. TCRdb ran MiXCR on the 5' RACE reads and lists one entry per CDR3 protein. The sample has 150,000 to 200,000 distinct CDR3 sequences, roughly 12% seen once; the top ten hold 15% to 20%. Input material: blood, either unsorted or a sorted T cell fraction (not recorded which). Every receptor here comes from a male donor with ankylosing spondylitis or in good health (not recorded which).

This clonotype has only a few counts. The chain joins TRBV5-1 to TRBJ2-7, with a possible D match to TRBD2 (6 bases). CDR1 is SGHRS, CDR2 YFSETQ, per germline. Between the trimmed V and J ends, which lost 4 bases and 6 bases, there was a span of 14 bases. The CDR3 spans 13 residues. The CDR3 loop reads CASSPGTPVEQYF. In DNA, the CDR3 is TGCGCCAGCAGCCCCGGGACTCCCGTCGAGCAGTACTTC.

This clonotype was seen more than once but under ten times. The rearrangement joins TRBV5-1 to TRBJ2-3; D is ambiguous. Germline-derived CDR1 and CDR2 are SGHRS and YFSETQ. The CDR3 totals 16 residues. V lost 0 bases, J lost 2 bases, and 13 bases lay in between. The CDR3 spells CASSLEEGGDTDTQYF. CDR3 coding DNA: TGCGCCAGCAGCTTGGAGGAAGGCGGTGACACAGATACGCAGTATTTT. The full variable domain, completed using reference TRBV5-1 and TRBJ2-3, is KAGVTQTPRYLIKTRGQQVTLSCSPISGHRSVSWYQQTPGQGLQFLFEYFSETQRNKGNFPGRFSGRQFSNSRSEMNVSTLELGDSALYLCASSLEEGGDTDTQYFGPGTRLTVL.

On this clonotype: A much larger clone differs from this one at a single base, so this may be a read error. The chain uses TRBV7-7 and TRBJ1-5; D is uncertain. V shed 3 bases and J shed 1 base, with 1 base lying between them. The CDR3 spans 12 residues. CDR1 is SSHAT, CDR2 FNYEAQ, per germline (reference sequence). The CDR3 is CASSLSNQPQHF. The CDR3 nucleotides read TGTGCCAGCAGCTTGAGCAATCAGCCCCAGCATTTT.

This clonotype was seen at least ten times. This chain uses TRBV10-3 with TRBJ2-7; 7 bases map to TRBD1. The CDR3 runs 12 residues. Trimming at V came to 10 bases and at J to 3 bases, leaving 6 bases not matched to a gene. CDR1 ENHRY and CDR2 SYGVKD come from the germline V gene. CDR3 in DNA: TGTGCCACCGGGACAGAGGGCTACGAGCAGTACTTC. It translates to CATGTEGYEQYF.

The sample holds a few counts of this clonotype. The chain employs TRBV29-1 and TRBJ2-7; 9 nucleotides match TRBD1. Trimming cost V 0 bases and J 2 bases; bases outside gene matches: 5. CDR3 length equals 15 residues. Per the germline V gene, CDR1 is SQVTM and CDR2 is ANQGSEA. The CDR3 DNA follows: TGCAGCGTTGAAGATCCGGGACAGGGAACCTACGAGCAGTACTTC. Protein sequence: CSVEDPGQGTYEQYF.

This clonotype was seen only a few times. The chain is built from TRBV7-8 and TRBJ1-1; D ambiguous. This CDR3 is built from 15 residues. Trimming removed 1 base from V and 0 bases from J, with 9 bases in between. Germline CDR1 is SGHVS and CDR2 is FQNEAQ. As DNA, the CDR3 is TGTGCCAGCAGCTTAGGGGAAGGGATGAACACTGAAGCTTTCTTT. It specifies CASSLGEGMNTEAFF.

This clonotype came up a few times. This chain joins TRBV7-9 and TRBJ2-1; unclear D gene. The CDR3 has 13 amino acids. The V end was cut by 5 bases, the J end by 7 bases, with 12 bases between. Looked up from germline, CDR1 is SEHNR and CDR2 is FQNEAQ (reference sequence). In nucleotides, the CDR3 is TGTGCCAGCAGCCCCGGCGGTCCTAATGAGCAGTTCTTC. This sequence encodes CASSPGGPNEQFF.

The V and J genes are TRBV27 and TRBJ1-2; a weak D match, TRBD1 (5 bases). V was pared by 3 bases and J by 4 bases, with 18 bases between. CDR3 length equals 16 residues. CDR1 and CDR2 (germline): MNHEY, SMNVEV (reference sequence). DNA of the CDR3: TGTGCCAGCAGTTTGAAGGGGTGGGAGCCTTCCTATGGCTACACCTTC. Residues: CASSLKGWEPSYGYTF.